The 15 T cell receptor beta chains presented below share a single source sample, sequenced in a study of T cells in Graves' hyperthyroidism and ophthalmopathy. Amplification yielded TCR beta CDR3 regions, with RNA transcripts as the source. A first-round RT-PCR of the TCR CDR3 used the HTBI primer set. From the multiplex PCR reads, TCRdb called clonotypes with MiXCR, one entry per CDR3 protein. The repertoire holds 600,000 to 850,000 distinct CDR3 sequences, under 20% seen once, with over 15% in the top ten. What was sequenced was blood. The receptors were gathered from a woman aged 45 to 65 with Graves' hyperthyroidism that later progressed to Graves' ophthalmopathy.

Concerning this clonotype itself: A much larger clone is a single base away; this may be a read error. V gene TRBV7-9 combines with J gene TRBJ1-1; 7 nucleotides match TRBD1. CDR1 and CDR2 (germline): SEHNR, FQNEAQ (reference sequence). The CDR3 sequence is 15 residues long. CDR3 residues: CASSRRAGGGTEALF. For the CDR3, the DNA is TGTGCCAGCAGCCGGCGGGCAGGGGGGGGCACTGAAGCTCTCTTT.

This chain uses TRBV11-2 with TRBJ1-6; a possible D gene is TRBD1 (5 bases). Trimming shortened V by 0 bases and J by 7 bases, and 10 bases separated the two germline ends. The CDR3 runs 15 residues. Germline loops: CDR1 SGHAT, CDR2 FQNNGV. The CDR3 DNA follows: TGTGCCAGCAGCTTAGAACAGTGGGGGAATTCACCCCTCCACTTT. It encodes CASSLEQWGNSPLHF.

The chain links TRBV10-3 to TRBJ1-1, with no clear D. The CDR3 sequence is 13 residues long. The germline CDR1 and CDR2 sequences are ENHRY and SYGVKD. V lost 3 bases, J lost 6 bases, and 11 bases lay in between. The CDR3 reads CAISEIGQAEAFF. The CDR3 region has the DNA TGTGCCATCAGTGAAATCGGGCAGGCTGAAGCTTTCTTT.

Comment on this clonotype: This may come from a read error, since a much larger clone is one base off. The rearrangement uses TRBV11-2 and TRBJ2-2; no reliable D call. V lost 7 bases and J 1 base, leaving 22 bases between the germline ends. The CDR3 extends over 18 amino acids. The germline CDR1 and CDR2 sequences are SGHAT and FQNNGV. CDR3 in amino acids: CASKLGIRARKNTGELFF. The CDR3 coding sequence is TGTGCCAGCAAGCTTGGGATAAGGGCCAGAAAGAACACCGGGGAGCTGTTTTTT.

The rearrangement links TRBV3-1 to TRBJ2-1, with 14 bases that match TRBD2. V lost 6 bases and J lost 2; bases outside the gene matches: 6. The CDR3 is 17 residues long. CDR1 LGHDT and CDR2 YNNKEL come from the germline V gene (reference sequence). DNA for the CDR3: TGTGCCAGCAGTGTGGGACTAGCGGGGGTTACCTACAATGAGCAGTTCTTC. It specifies CASSVGLAGVTYNEQFF.

This clonotype was seen at least ten times. V usage is TRBV12-3 or TRBV12-4 and J usage is TRBJ1-1; 11 positions match TRBD1. The ends lost 5 bases at V and 6 bases at J; junction bases unmatched: 8. There are 15 residues in the CDR3. The CDR3 DNA reads as TGTGCCAGCAGTGCCGGGACAGGGGGTCTCCCTGAAGCTTTCTTT. Protein: CASSAGTGGLPEAFF.

This clonotype was detected only a few times. This chain joins TRBV27 and TRBJ1-1, with D hard to call. V was trimmed by 6 bases and J by 6 bases, leaving 14 bases between them. In germline, CDR1 is MNHEY, CDR2 SMNVEV (reference sequence). The CDR3 extends over 13 amino acids. CDR3 DNA sequence: TGTGCCAGCAGCCTAAGAGATAGCCCTGAAGCTTTCTTT. It encodes CASSLRDSPEAFF.

This clonotype showed up many times. The genes are TRBV11-2 and TRBJ2-1, with D possibly being TRBD1 (6 bases). Germline V gene sequence: CDR1 SGHAT, CDR2 FQNNGV. The CDR3 has 15 residues. Trimming removed 6 bases from V and 8 bases from J, with 20 bases in between. The CDR3 DNA reads TGTGCCAGCAGAAATAGGGAGCGACAGGACGATGAGCAGTTCTTC. This sequence encodes CASRNRERQDDEQFF.

This clonotype has more than one count but fewer than ten. The J gene is TRBJ2-4, the V gene TRBV6-1; perhaps D is TRBD1 or TRBD2 (5 bases each). Germline loops: CDR1 MNHNS, CDR2 SASEGT. Trimming took off 5 bases at V and 0 bases at J, with 8 bases between the two ends. CDR3 length: 14 residues. The CDR3 loop reads CASSTGPAKNIQYF. Here the CDR3 DNA reads TGTGCCAGCAGTACGGGACCAGCCAAAAACATTCAGTACTTC.

This clonotype was picked up many times. The V and J genes are TRBV20-1 and TRBJ2-7; no reliable D call. The CDR3 loop spans 15 amino acids. Between the trimmed V and J ends, which lost 2 bases and 1 base, there was a span of 15 bases. CDR1 is DFQATT and CDR2 is SNEGSKA in the germline V gene (reference sequence). The CDR3 here is CSARSEVAFSYEQYF. The DNA of the CDR3 is TGCAGTGCTAGATCCGAGGTAGCCTTTTCCTACGAGCAGTACTTC.

There are many counts of this clonotype. V gene TRBV6-1 combines with J gene TRBJ2-5, with a possible D match to TRBD2 (6 bases). The CDR3 sequence is 15 residues long. Germline CDR1 reads MNHNS; CDR2 reads SASEGT. The germline V and J ends were trimmed by 10 bases and 1 base, with 19 bases remaining between them. The CDR3 reads CATDPSGGIQETQYF. The CDR3 coding sequence is TGTGCCACCGACCCCTCCGGGGGTATCCAAGAGACCCAGTACTTC.

This clonotype was recorded a few times. The V gene is TRBV4-1, the J gene TRBJ1-1, with no clear D. The CDR3 has 16 amino acids. CDR1 MGHRA and CDR2 YSYEKL come from the germline V gene. V lost 5 bases, J lost 1 base, and 17 bases lay in between. CDR3 nucleotide sequence: TGCGCCAGCAGCGCAGTGGGAGGGAAGTCGAACACTGAAGCTTTCTTT. Protein: CASSAVGGKSNTEAFF.

The chain recombines TRBV4-1 with TRBJ2-1; tentative D call: TRBD2 (6 bases). V gave up 0 bases and J gave up 9 bases, with 15 bases separating them. The CDR3 spans 15 residues. CDR1 and CDR2 (germline): MGHRA, YSYEKL. CDR3: CASSQDRGLQSEQFF. In DNA form, the CDR3 reads TGCGCCAGCAGCCAAGATAGGGGACTCCAATCTGAGCAGTTCTTC.

This rearrangement joins TRBV4-1 to TRBJ1-2; D not resolved. Trimming took off 2 bases at V and 8 bases at J, with 12 bases between the two ends. The CDR3 covers 13 residues. CDR1 and CDR2 (germline): MGHRA, YSYEKL. The chain's CDR3 is CASSQSFPEGYTF. CDR3 bases: TGCGCCAGCAGCCAAAGTTTCCCGGAGGGCTACACCTTC.

The rearrangement joins TRBV7-9 to TRBJ2-2; TRBD1 matches at 7 bases. V lost 5 bases and J lost 0; bases outside the gene matches: 9. CDR1 SEHNR and CDR2 FQNEAQ come from the germline V gene (reference sequence). The CDR3 is 17 amino acids. CDR3 sequence reads: CASSPQDRRANTGELFF. CDR3 nucleotides: TGTGCCAGCAGCCCCCAGGACAGGAGAGCGAACACCGGGGAGCTGTTTTTT.